This T cell receptor (beta chain) is drawn from a study of CD8 T cells in ankylosing spondylitis. Study-level findings and limits: The authors reported significant enrichment of disease-linked clones in matched ankylosing spondylitis synovial fluid. The study identified a TCR beta motif of fewer than 10 highly homologous variants that appeared characteristic of ankylosing spondylitis blood. A subset of motif variants has previously been described in the synovial fluid and blood of reactive arthritis.

This clonotype was picked up a small number of times. Its target is unknown. Quantitative barcoded 5'-RACE was used to prepare TCR beta libraries. In TCRdb, the 5' RACE reads were re-called with MiXCR into one record per CDR3 protein. The sample records 220,000 or so distinct CDR3 sequences, about a sixth being singletons. Sequenced material: blood, either unsorted or a sorted T cell fraction (not recorded which). The clonotype comes from a male donor with ankylosing spondylitis.

CDR3 in amino acids: CASSLGQQPYEQYF. The CDR3 nucleotides read TGTGCCAGCAGTTTAGGGCAGCAGCCCTACGAGCAGTACTTC. The rearrangement links TRBV28 to TRBJ2-7; D call uncertain. Germline CDR1 is MDHEN and CDR2 is SYDVKM. CDR3 length: 14 residues. V was cut by 2 bases and J by 2 bases, with 10 bases left in between.